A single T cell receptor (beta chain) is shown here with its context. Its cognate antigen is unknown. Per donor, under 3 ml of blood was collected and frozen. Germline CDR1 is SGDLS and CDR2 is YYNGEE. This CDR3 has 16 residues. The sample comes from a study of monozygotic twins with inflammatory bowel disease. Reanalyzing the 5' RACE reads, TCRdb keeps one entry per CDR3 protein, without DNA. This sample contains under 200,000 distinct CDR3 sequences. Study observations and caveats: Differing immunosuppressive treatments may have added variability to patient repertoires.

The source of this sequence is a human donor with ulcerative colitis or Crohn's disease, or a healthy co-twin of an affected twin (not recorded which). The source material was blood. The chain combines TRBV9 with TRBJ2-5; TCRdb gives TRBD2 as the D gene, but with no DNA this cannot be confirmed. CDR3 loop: CASSGGPLAGQETQYF.